Here is one TCR beta chain with its context. The CDR3 loop spans 16 amino acids. The ends lost 1 base at V and 5 bases at J; junction bases unmatched: 9. Germline lookup yields CDR1 SGHRS and CDR2 YFSETQ. This sample is drawn from a study of blood T cell repertoires in COVID-19. The wider study: The cDNA or gDNA used as material had been derived from T cells, B-cell-depleted T cells, or PBMCs.

As handled by the study authors: Reference gene primers were amplified, and this amplification served to estimate nucleated cell counts. Assay: immunoSEQ multiplex PCR; the TCRdb copy retains only in-frame clones and omits some. V and J calls and clone size are given by that table; D and trimming were obtained from the DNA. The sample lists over 50,000 clones, approximately 82% occurring once. The sequenced sample was peripheral blood. The origin of this receptor is a human donor in a cohort sampled during active COVID-19. The rearrangement uses TRBV5-1 and TRBJ2-5; the match to TRBD2 covers 9 bases. The CDR3 spells CASSLPGGGAFETQYF. CDR3 DNA sequence: TGCGCCAGCAGCTTGCCGGGCGGGGGGGCGTTTGAGACCCAGTACTTC.